Listed below are T cell receptor beta chains from one sample, sequenced in a study of beta chain features in type 1 diabetes. Generated by immunoSEQ multiplex PCR, the TCRdb table keeps only in-frame clones and is missing some. The sample has around 160,000 clones; roughly 65% are singletons. Sequencing was performed on naive CD4+ T cells from blood. These receptors all stem from a man aged 30 to 39 with type 1 diabetes. CDR3s include the opening cysteine and the closing phenylalanine or tryptophan. D genes are given only for firm matches. Clone size is given for some rows only: seen once, a few or many times, or a class if the clone is expanded.

j_call,v_call,d_call,clone_size,cdr3_nt,cdr3_aa
TRBJ2-2,TRBV9,-,-,TGTGCCAGCAGCGTAGGTCGGGTAGTGGTCACCGGGGAGCTGTTTTTT,CASSVGRVVVTGELFF
TRBJ2-7,TRBV5-6,-,-,TGTGCCAGCAGCTTGAGCGTTCGATACGAGCAGTACTTC,CASSLSVRYEQYF
TRBJ2-7,TRBV29-1,TRBD2,-,TGCAGCGTCCCCCGGGCTAGCGGGGGGGACGAGCAGTACTTC,CSVPRASGGDEQYF
TRBJ2-3,TRBV5-1,-,-,TGCGCCAGCAGCTTGGAGCAGGGTCTGAAGTATTTT,CASSLEQGLKYF
TRBJ2-3,TRBV5-1,-,-,TGCGCCAGCAGCTTGGATCCCGGGAGCACAGATACGCAGTATTTT,CASSLDPGSTDTQYF
TRBJ2-5,TRBV5-1,-,few,TGCGCCAGCAGCTTGGCCCTCTCCGGAGAGACCCAGTACTTC,CASSLALSGETQYF
TRBJ2-5,TRBV28,-,-,TGTGCCAGCAGTTCGCCGGGGGGCCGGGAGACCCAGTACTTC,CASSSPGGRETQYF
TRBJ1-5,TRBV30,TRBD1,-,TGTGCCTGGAGTGTAGGGGGGACAGCCGATCAGCCCCAGCATTTT,CAWSVGGTADQPQHF
TRBJ1-2,TRBV2,-,-,TGTGCCAGCAGTGAACACGGCGACGGCTACACCTTC,CASSEHGDGYTF
TRBJ2-3,TRBV23-1,-,few,TGCGCCAGCAGTCAAAGAAGGTTTAGGACAGATACGCAGTATTTT,CASSQRRFRTDTQYF
TRBJ2-1,TRBV2,-,-,TGTGCCAGCAGTGACCTTCAGGGGAGCTACAATGAGCAGTTCTTC,CASSDLQGSYNEQFF
TRBJ1-2,TRBV12-5,-,few,TGTGCTAGTGGGACAGCGAGTAACTATGGCTACACCTTC,CASGTASNYGYTF
TRBJ2-4,TRBV2,-,-,TGTGCCAGCAGTGAAGCTGAGGGAAACATTCAGTACTTC,CASSEAEGNIQYF
TRBJ2-1,TRBV4-1,-,-,TGCGCCAGCAGCCAAGTTTTAGCGTTCGGGGCCTACAATGAGCAGTTCTTC,CASSQVLAFGAYNEQFF
TRBJ1-4,TRBV29-1,-,once,TGCAGCGTTGAGGAAACAGGCGTTAATGAAAAACTGTTTTTT,CSVEETGVNEKLFF
TRBJ1-2,TRBV7-2,-,-,TGTGCCAGCAGCTTAGGGCCGATCCTTAACTATGGCTACACCTTC,CASSLGPILNYGYTF
TRBJ2-5,TRBV5-1,-,few,TGCGCCAGCACCCCAGGGGGGTGGTATCAAGAGACCCAGTACTTC,CASTPGGWYQETQYF